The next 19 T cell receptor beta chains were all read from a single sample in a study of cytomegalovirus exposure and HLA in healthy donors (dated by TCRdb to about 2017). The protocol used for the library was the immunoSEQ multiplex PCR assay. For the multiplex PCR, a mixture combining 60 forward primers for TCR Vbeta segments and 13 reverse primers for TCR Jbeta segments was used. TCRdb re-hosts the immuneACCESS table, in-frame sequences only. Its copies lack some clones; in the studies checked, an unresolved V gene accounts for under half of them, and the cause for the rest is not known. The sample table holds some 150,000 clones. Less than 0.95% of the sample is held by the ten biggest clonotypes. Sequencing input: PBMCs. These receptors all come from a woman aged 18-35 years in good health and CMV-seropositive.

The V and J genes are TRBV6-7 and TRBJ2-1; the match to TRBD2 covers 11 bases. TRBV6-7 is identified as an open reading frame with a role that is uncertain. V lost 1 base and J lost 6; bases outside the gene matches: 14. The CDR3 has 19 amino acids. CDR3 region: CASSYWGSGGVYGFNEQFF. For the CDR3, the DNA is TGTGCCAGCAGTTACTGGGGTAGCGGGGGGGTCTATGGGTTCAATGAGCAGTTCTTC.

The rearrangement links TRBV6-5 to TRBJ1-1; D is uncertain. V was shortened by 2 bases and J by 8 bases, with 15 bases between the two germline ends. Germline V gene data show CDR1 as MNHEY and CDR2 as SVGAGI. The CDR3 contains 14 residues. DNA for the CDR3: TGTGCCAGCAGTTACAGGAGGAGCGAGTCGGAAGCTTTCTTT. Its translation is CASSYRRSESEAFF.

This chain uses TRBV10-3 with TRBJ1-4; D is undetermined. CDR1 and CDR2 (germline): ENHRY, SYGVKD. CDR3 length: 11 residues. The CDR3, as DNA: TGTGGTAGCGGGTCGGGTGAAAAACTGTTTTTT. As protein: CGSGSGEKLFF.

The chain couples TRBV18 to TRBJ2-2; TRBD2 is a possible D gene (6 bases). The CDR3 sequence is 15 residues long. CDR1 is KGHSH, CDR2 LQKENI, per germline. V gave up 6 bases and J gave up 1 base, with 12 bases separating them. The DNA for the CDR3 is TGTGCCAGCTCTGTGGCGGGGAAGAACACCGGGGAGCTGTTTTTT. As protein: CASSVAGKNTGELFF.

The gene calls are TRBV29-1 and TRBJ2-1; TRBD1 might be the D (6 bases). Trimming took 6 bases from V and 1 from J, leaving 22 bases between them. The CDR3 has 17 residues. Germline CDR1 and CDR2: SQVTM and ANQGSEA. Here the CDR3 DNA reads TGCAGCGTAGAACTCGTAGGGGGAGTACGGTCCTACAATGAGCAGTTCTTC. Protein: CSVELVGGVRSYNEQFF.

The chain's CDR3 is CASSQEWTSGTNTGELFF. The CDR3 bases are TGTGCCAGCAGCCAAGAGTGGACTAGCGGTACGAACACCGGGGAGCTGTTTTTT. This sequence joins TRBV4-2 and TRBJ2-2; 10 positions agree with TRBD2. V gave up 0 bases and J gave up 0 bases; unmatched junction bases: 4. Germline-derived CDR1 and CDR2 are LGHNA and YNFKEQ. There are 18 residues in the CDR3.

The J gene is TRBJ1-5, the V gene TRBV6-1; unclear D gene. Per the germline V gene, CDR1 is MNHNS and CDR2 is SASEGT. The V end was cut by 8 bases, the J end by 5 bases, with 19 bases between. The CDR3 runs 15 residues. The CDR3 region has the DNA TGTGCCAGCTCGGATGGGCAGCTCCCCTATCAGCCCCAGCATTTT. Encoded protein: CASSDGQLPYQPQHF.

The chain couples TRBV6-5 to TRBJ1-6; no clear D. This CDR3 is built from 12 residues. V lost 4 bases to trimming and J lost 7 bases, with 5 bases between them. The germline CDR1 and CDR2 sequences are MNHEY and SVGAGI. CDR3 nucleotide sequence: TGTGCCAGCAGTTCGGGGAATTCACCCCTCCACTTT. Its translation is CASSSGNSPLHF.

The CDR3 DNA is TGCAGCGTTGGCGGGGGGTCTAACACCGGGGAGCTGTTTTTT. This codes for CSVGGGSNTGELFF. The rearrangement joins TRBV29-1 to TRBJ2-2, with 8 bases identical to TRBD2. The V gene's germline CDR1 is SQVTM and CDR2 ANQGSEA. The V and J ends lost 4 bases and 2 bases, in that order; junction bases with no gene match: 3. The CDR3 totals 14 residues.

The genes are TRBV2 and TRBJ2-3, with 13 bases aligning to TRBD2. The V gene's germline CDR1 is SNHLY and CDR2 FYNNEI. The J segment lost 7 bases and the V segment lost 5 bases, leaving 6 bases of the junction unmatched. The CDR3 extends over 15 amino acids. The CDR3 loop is CASSTLAGGPNTQYF. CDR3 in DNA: TGTGCCAGCAGTACACTAGCGGGGGGGCCGAATACGCAGTATTTT.

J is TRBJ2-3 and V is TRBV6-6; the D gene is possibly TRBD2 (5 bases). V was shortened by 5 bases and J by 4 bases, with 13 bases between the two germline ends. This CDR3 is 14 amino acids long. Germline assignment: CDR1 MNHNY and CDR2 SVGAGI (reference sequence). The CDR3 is CASSGMVRADTQYF. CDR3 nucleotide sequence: TGTGCCAGCAGTGGGATGGTGAGGGCAGATACGCAGTATTTT.

The CDR3 here is CASSLSDRGMAETQYF. CDR3 nucleotide sequence: TGTGCCAGCAGCCTCTCGGACAGGGGAATGGCAGAGACCCAGTACTTC. The rearrangement joins TRBV13 to TRBJ2-5; TRBD1 agrees at 9 bases. The trim removed 5 bases at V and 4 bases at J, leaving 11 bases unmatched. Germline lookup yields CDR1 PRHDT and CDR2 FYEKMQ (reference sequence). The length of the CDR3 is 16 residues.

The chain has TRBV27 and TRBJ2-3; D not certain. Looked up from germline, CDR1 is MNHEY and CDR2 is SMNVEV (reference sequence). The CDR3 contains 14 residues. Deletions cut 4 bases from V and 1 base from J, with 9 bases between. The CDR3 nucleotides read TGTGCCAGCAGTTCAAACTCACGCACAGATACGCAGTATTTT. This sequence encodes CASSSNSRTDTQYF.

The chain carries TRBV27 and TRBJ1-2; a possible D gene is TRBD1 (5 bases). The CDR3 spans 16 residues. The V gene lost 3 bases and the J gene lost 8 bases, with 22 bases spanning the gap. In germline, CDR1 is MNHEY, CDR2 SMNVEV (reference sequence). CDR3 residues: CASSFTARRGYEGYTF. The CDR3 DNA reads TGTGCCAGCAGTTTTACGGCCAGACGGGGGTACGAGGGCTACACCTTC.

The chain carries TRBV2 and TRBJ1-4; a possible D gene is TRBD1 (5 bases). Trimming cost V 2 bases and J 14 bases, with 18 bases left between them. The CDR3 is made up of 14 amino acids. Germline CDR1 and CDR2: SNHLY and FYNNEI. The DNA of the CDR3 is TGTGCCAGCAGTGAAAGGAAGGAGGGGAGTTACCTGTTTTTT. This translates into CASSERKEGSYLFF.

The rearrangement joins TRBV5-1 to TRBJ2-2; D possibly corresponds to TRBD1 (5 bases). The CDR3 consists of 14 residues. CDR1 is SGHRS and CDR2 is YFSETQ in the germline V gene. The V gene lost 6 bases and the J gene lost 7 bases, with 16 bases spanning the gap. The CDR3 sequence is CASKDSLSVGELFF. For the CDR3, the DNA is TGCGCCAGCAAAGACAGCTTAAGTGTCGGGGAGCTGTTTTTT.

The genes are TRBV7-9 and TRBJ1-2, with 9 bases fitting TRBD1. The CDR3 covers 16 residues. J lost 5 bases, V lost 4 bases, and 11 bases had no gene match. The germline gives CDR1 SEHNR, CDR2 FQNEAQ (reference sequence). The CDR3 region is CASSSERMDRGYGYTF. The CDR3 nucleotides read TGTGCCAGCAGCTCCGAGAGGATGGACAGGGGATATGGCTACACCTTC. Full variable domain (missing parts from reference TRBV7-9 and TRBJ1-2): DTGVSQNPRHKITKRGQNVTFRCDPISEHNRLYWYRQTLGQGPEFLTYFQNEAQLEKSRLLSDRFSAERPKGSFSTLEIQRTEQGDSAMYLCASSSERMDRGYGYTFGSGTRLTVV.

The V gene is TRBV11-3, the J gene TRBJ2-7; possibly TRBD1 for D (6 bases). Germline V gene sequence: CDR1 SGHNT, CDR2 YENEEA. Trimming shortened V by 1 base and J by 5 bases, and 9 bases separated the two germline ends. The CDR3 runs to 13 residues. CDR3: CASSLVSGDEQYF. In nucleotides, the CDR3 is TGTGCCAGCAGCTTAGTATCAGGGGACGAGCAGTACTTC.

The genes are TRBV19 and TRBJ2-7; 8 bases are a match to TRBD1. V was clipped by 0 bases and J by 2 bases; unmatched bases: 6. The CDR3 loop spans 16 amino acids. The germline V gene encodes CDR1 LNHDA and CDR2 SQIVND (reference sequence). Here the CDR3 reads CASSIDSTGAPYEQYF. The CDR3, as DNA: TGTGCCAGTAGTATAGACTCGACAGGGGCTCCCTACGAGCAGTACTTC.